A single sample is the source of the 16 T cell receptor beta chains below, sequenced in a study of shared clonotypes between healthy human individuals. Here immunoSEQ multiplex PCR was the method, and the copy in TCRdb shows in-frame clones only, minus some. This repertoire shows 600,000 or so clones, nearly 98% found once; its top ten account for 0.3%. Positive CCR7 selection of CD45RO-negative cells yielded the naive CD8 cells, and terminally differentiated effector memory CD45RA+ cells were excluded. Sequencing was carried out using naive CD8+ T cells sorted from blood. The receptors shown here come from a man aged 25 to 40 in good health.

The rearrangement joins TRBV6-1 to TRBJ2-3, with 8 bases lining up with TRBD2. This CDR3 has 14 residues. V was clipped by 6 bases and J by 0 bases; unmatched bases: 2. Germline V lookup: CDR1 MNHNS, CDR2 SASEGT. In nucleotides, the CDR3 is TGTGCCAGCAGACGGACTAGCAGCACAGATACGCAGTATTTT. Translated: CASRRTSSTDTQYF.

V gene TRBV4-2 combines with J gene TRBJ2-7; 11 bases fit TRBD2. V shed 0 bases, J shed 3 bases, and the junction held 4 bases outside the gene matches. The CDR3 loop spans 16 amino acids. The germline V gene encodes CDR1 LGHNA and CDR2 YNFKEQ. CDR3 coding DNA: TGTGCCAGCAGCCAAGAAGCAACTAGCGGGAGCTACGAGCAGTACTTC. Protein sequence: CASSQEATSGSYEQYF.

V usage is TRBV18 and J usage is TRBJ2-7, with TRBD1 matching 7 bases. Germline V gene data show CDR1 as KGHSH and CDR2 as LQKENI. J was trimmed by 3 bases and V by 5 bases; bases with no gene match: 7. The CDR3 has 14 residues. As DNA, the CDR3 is TGTGCCAGCTCATTACCGGGACAGCACTACGAGCAGTACTTC. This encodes CASSLPGQHYEQYF.

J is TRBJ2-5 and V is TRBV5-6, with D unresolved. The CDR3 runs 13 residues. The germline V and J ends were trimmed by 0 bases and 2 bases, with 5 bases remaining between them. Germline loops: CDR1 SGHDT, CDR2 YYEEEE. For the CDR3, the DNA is TGTGCCAGCAGCTTGGTCAGACAAGAGACCCAGTACTTC. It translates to CASSLVRQETQYF.

CDR3 DNA sequence: TGTGCCAGCAGTTATAATTTAGACACTGAAGCTTTCTTT. Translated: CASSYNLDTEAFF. The chain has TRBV6-5 and TRBJ1-1; D remains ambiguous. This CDR3 contains 13 residues. Germline CDR1 reads MNHEY; CDR2 reads SVGAGI. V was shortened by 3 bases and J by 3 bases, with 8 bases between the two germline ends.

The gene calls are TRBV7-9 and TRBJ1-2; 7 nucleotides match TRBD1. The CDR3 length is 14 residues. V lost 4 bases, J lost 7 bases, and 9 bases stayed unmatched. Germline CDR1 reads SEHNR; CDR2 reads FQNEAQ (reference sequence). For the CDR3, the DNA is TGTGCCAGCAGCTCAGGCGGGACAGCACTTGGCTACACCTTC. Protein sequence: CASSSGGTALGYTF.

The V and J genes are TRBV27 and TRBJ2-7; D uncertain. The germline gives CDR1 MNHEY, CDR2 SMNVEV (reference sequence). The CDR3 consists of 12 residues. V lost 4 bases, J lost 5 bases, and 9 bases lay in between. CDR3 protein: CASSSTSNEQYF. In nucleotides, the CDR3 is TGTGCCAGCAGTTCGACATCGAACGAGCAGTACTTC.

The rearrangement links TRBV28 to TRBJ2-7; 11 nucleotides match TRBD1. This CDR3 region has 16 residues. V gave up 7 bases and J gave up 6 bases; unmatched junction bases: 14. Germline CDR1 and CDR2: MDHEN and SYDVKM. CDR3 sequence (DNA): TGTGCCAGCACCCCTATGTCGGGGACAGGGGGATTCGAGCAGTACTTC. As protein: CASTPMSGTGGFEQYF. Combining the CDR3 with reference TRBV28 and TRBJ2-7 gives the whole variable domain DVKVTQSSRYLVKRTGEKVFLECVQDMDHENMFWYRQDPGLGLRLIYFSYDVKMKEKGDIPEGYSVSREKKERFSLILESASTNQTSMYLCASTPMSGTGGFEQYFGPGTRLTVT.

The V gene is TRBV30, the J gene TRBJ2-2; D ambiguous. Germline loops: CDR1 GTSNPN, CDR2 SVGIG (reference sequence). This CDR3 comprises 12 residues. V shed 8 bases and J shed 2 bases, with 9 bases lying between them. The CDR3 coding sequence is TGTGCCCATATGGGCAACACCGGGGAGCTGTTTTTT. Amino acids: CAHMGNTGELFF.

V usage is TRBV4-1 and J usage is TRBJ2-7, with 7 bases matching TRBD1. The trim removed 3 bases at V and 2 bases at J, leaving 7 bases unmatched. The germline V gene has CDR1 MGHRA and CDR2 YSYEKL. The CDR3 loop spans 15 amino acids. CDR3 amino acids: CASSQDRDRAYEQYF. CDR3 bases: TGCGCCAGCAGCCAGGACCGGGACAGAGCCTACGAGCAGTACTTC.

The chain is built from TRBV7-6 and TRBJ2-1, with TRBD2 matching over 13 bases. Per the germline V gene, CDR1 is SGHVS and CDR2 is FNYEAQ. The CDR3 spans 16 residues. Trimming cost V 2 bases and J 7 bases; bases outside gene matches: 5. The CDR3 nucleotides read TGTGCCAGCAGCTTATGGGCACTAGCGGGAGGGAATGAGCAGTTCTTC. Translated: CASSLWALAGGNEQFF.

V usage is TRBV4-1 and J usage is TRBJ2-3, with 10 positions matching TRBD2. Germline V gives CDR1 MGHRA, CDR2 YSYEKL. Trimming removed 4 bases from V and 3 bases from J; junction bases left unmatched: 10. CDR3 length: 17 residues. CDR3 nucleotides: TGCGCCAGCAGCCTACGTGCAGCGGGAGGGGGAACAGATACGCAGTATTTT. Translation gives CASSLRAAGGGTDTQYF.

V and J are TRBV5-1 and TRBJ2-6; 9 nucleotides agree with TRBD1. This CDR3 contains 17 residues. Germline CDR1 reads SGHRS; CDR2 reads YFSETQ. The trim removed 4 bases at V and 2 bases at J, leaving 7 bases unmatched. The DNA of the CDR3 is TGCGCCAGCAGCCCCGACAGGGGGTTGGCTGGGGCCAACGTCCTGACTTTC. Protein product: CASSPDRGLAGANVLTF.

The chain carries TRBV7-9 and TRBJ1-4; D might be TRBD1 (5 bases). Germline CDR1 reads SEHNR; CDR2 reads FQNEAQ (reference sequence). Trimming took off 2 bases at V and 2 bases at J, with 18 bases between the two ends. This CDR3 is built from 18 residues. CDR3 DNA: TGTGCCAGCAGCTTATTCGGCGGAGGGGAACTTACTAATGAAAAACTGTTTTTT. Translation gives CASSLFGGGELTNEKLFF. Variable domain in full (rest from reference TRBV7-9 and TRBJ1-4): DTGVSQNPRHKITKRGQNVTFRCDPISEHNRLYWYRQTLGQGPEFLTYFQNEAQLEKSRLLSDRFSAERPKGSFSTLEIQRTEQGDSAMYLCASSLFGGGELTNEKLFFGSGTQLSVL.

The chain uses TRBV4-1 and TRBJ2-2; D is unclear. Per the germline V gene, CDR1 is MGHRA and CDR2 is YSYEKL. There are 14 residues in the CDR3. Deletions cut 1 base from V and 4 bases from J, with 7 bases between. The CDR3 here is CASSQGQATGELFF. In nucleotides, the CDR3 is TGCGCCAGCAGCCAAGGGCAGGCCACCGGGGAGCTGTTTTTT.

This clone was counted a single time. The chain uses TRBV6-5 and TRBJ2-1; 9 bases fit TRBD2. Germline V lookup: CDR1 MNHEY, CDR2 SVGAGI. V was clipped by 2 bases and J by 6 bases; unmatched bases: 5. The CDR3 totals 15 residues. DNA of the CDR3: TGTGCCAGCAGTTACGTTTTAGCGGGAGCCAATGAGCAGTTCTTC. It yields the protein CASSYVLAGANEQFF.